This T cell receptor (beta chain) came from a study of shared clonotypes between healthy human individuals. The germline gives CDR1 SGHRS, CDR2 YFSETQ. V was pared by 5 bases and J by 1 base, with 15 bases between. CDR3 length: 15 amino acids. Using immunoSEQ multiplex PCR, the repertoire was profiled, and TCRdb retains in-frame clones only, with some absent. There are approximately 1,500,000 clones in the sample; 95% to 97% occur only once, and approximately 1.2% lies in the top ten. This chain links TRBV5-1 with TRBJ1-1, with D tentatively TRBD1 (5 bases). This clonotype was obtained from a man aged 30 to 39 in good health. Sequencing was done on a sample of naive CD4+ T cells sorted from blood. This sample's subset: CD45RA+ positively selected. The DNA of the CDR3 is TGCGCCAGCAGGCGGGAAGGGCAGGGGAACACTGAAGCTTTCTTT. Its translation is CASRREGQGNTEAFF.